A single sample is the source of the 2 T cell receptor beta chains below, sequenced in a study of T cell repertoires in cytomegalovirus infection. These TCRs' antigens remain unknown. From the reads, TCRdb called clonotypes with MiXCR, one entry per CDR3 protein. The table shows around 19,000 distinct CDR3 sequences, with over 40% occurring only once. The material was CD8+ T cells from cultured PBMCs, obtained from culture after CMV antigen stimulation. These receptors were obtained from a human donor in good health (CMV status not recorded). Some clones in this sample may be carry-over from other donors' samples.

The V and J genes are TRBV9 and TRBJ1-1; tentatively, D is TRBD1 (5 bases). This CDR3 comprises 13 residues. In germline, CDR1 is SGDLS, CDR2 YYNGEE. The V and J ends lost 3 bases and 5 bases respectively, with 11 bases between them. This CDR3 is CASSADSSTEAFF. The CDR3 DNA follows: TGTGCCAGCAGCGCAGACAGCTCAACTGAAGCTTTCTTT.

This clonotype was detected only a few times. The DNA for the CDR3 is TGCGCCAGCAGCTTTAAAGAAGAGACCCAGTACTTC. This gives the protein CASSFKEETQYF. The V call is TRBV5-1, the J call TRBJ2-5, with D uncertain. Germline CDR1 SGHRS, CDR2 YFSETQ. This CDR3 is 12 amino acids long. The V end was cut by 2 bases, the J end by 3 bases, with 5 bases between.